The entry below gives a single T cell receptor (beta chain) sequence along with its context. Its antigen is as yet unknown. These data belong to a study of CD8 T cells in ankylosing spondylitis. Findings and limits, study-wide: Enrichment of disease-linked clones was reportedly significant in matched ankylosing spondylitis synovial fluid. Seemingly distinctive of ankylosing spondylitis blood was a TCR beta motif formed by eight highly homologous variants. Within peripheral blood, clones linked to disease were CD8+ and relatively rare.

Scientists made TCR beta libraries using quantitative 5'-RACE with molecular barcodes. TCRdb used MiXCR to reprocess the 5' RACE reads, holding one entry per CDR3 protein. The sample holds over 600,000 distinct CDR3 sequences; over 15% are singletons and the top ten take approximately 18%. Trimming removed 4 bases from V and 5 bases from J; junction bases left unmatched: 12. Looked up from germline, CDR1 is KGHDR and CDR2 is SFDVKD. CDR3 size: 18 residues. This sequence originates from a male donor with ankylosing spondylitis. The chain is built from TRBV24-1 and TRBJ2-2, with 10 bases identical to TRBD1. Sequencing was carried out using blood, either unsorted or a sorted T cell fraction (not recorded which). The DNA of the CDR3 is TGTGCCACCAGTGACCTAATCCCGGGACAGGGGTCGACCGGGGAGCTGTTTTTT. Its translation is CATSDLIPGQGSTGELFF.